The 9 T cell receptor beta chains in this list originate from one sample, sequenced in a study of CD8 T cells in ankylosing spondylitis. These TCRs are of unknown antigen specificity. In TCRdb, the 5' RACE reads were re-called with MiXCR into one record per CDR3 protein. The sample consists of roughly 700,000 distinct CDR3 sequences, under 20% of them appearing once. Study-wide results and caveats: For ankylosing spondylitis blood, a TCR beta motif of about eight highly homologous variants appeared characteristic.

Sequencing was performed on blood, either unsorted or a sorted T cell fraction (not recorded which). Every receptor here comes from a male donor with ankylosing spondylitis.

This clonotype was picked up a small number of times. This chain links TRBV28 with TRBJ1-1; D call uncertain. The germline CDR1 and CDR2 sequences are MDHEN and SYDVKM. The V and J ends lost 2 bases and 0 bases respectively, with 7 bases between them. This CDR3 region has 14 residues. The CDR3 region is CASSLVNMNTEAFF. Here the CDR3 DNA reads TGTGCCAGCAGTTTAGTCAATATGAACACTGAAGCTTTCTTT. The whole variable domain, remainder taken from reference TRBV28 and TRBJ1-1, is DVKVTQSSRYLVKRTGEKVFLECVQDMDHENMFWYRQDPGLGLRLIYFSYDVKMKEKGDIPEGYSVSREKKERFSLILESASTNQTSMYLCASSLVNMNTEAFFGQGTRLTVV.

The rearrangement joins TRBV3-1 to TRBJ2-7; D might be TRBD1 (5 bases). Looked up from germline, CDR1 is LGHDT and CDR2 is YNNKEL (reference sequence). This CDR3 has 14 residues. With 5 bases removed from V and 0 bases from J, the gap between germline ends came to 11 bases. CDR3 bases: TGTGCCAGCAGCGAGACAGTCAGCTCCTACGAGCAGTACTTC. Translated: CASSETVSSYEQYF.

The chain joins TRBV29-1 to TRBJ2-2, with 8 positions matching TRBD1. The CDR3 contains 13 residues. V shed 6 bases and J 4 bases; nucleotides not matched to a gene: 4. Germline V lookup: CDR1 SQVTM, CDR2 ANQGSEA. The CDR3 loop is CSVLQGVTGELFF. CDR3 DNA sequence: TGCAGCGTGTTACAGGGGGTCACCGGGGAGCTGTTTTTT.

The V and J genes are TRBV7-6 and TRBJ2-2; the match to TRBD2 covers 9 bases. Germline assignment: CDR1 SGHVS and CDR2 FNYEAQ. The CDR3 loop spans 17 amino acids. V lost 1 base, J lost 1 base, and 4 bases stayed unmatched. The CDR3, as DNA: TGTGCCAGCAGCTTAGGACTAGCGGAGCTGAACACCGGGGAGCTGTTTTTT. It specifies CASSLGLAELNTGELFF.

This clonotype was counted only a few times. V is TRBV7-3 and J is TRBJ2-5; D perhaps matches TRBD2 (6 bases). Trimming cost V 5 bases and J 3 bases, with 13 bases left between them. The V gene's germline CDR1 is SGHTA and CDR2 FQGTGA. The CDR3 extends over 14 amino acids. The CDR3 is CASSERGYEETQYF. The CDR3 DNA is TGTGCCAGCAGCGAACGGGGGTATGAAGAGACCCAGTACTTC. Combining the CDR3 with reference TRBV7-3 and TRBJ2-5 gives the whole variable domain GAGVSQTPSNKVTEKGKYVELRCDPISGHTALYWYRQSLGQGPEFLIYFQGTGAADDSGLPNDRFFAVRPEGSVSTLKIQRTERGDSAVYLCASSERGYEETQYFGPGTRLLVL.

This clonotype was seen a handful of times. The V gene is TRBV20-1, the J gene TRBJ1-1; 9 nucleotides align to TRBD1. The germline V gene has CDR1 DFQATT and CDR2 SNEGSKA (reference sequence). The ends lost 1 base at V and 0 bases at J; junction bases unmatched: 9. The CDR3 spans 17 residues. The CDR3 DNA reads as TGCAGTGCTAGAGTGCCGAAGGGACAGGGAATGAACACTGAAGCTTTCTTT. Amino acids: CSARVPKGQGMNTEAFF.

The chain employs TRBV28 and TRBJ1-2; D not resolved. Between the trimmed V and J ends, which lost 7 bases and 4 bases, there was a span of 16 bases. Germline CDR1 MDHEN, CDR2 SYDVKM. The CDR3 contains 14 residues. CDR3 in DNA: TGTGCCAGCATCCCAGGCGCAGAGGTCTATGGCTACACCTTC. Translating it yields CASIPGAEVYGYTF.

This clonotype was picked up a small number of times. DNA of the CDR3: TGCGCCAGCAGCCTGGGGGACTTCCCCTACGAGCAGTACTTC. It encodes CASSLGDFPYEQYF. The chain carries TRBV5-1 and TRBJ2-7, with D possibly matching TRBD2 (6 bases). With 4 bases removed from V and 2 bases from J, the gap between germline ends came to 13 bases. This CDR3 has 14 residues. The V gene's germline CDR1 is SGHRS and CDR2 YFSETQ.

The CDR3 loop is CASRVGGEAEQFF. The CDR3 DNA reads TGTGCCAGCAGGGTCGGGGGAGAGGCTGAGCAGTTCTTC. The rearrangement links TRBV12-3 or TRBV12-4 to TRBJ2-1; weak D call: TRBD2 (6 bases). This CDR3 comprises 13 residues. V lost 6 bases, J lost 9 bases, and 15 bases lay in between.